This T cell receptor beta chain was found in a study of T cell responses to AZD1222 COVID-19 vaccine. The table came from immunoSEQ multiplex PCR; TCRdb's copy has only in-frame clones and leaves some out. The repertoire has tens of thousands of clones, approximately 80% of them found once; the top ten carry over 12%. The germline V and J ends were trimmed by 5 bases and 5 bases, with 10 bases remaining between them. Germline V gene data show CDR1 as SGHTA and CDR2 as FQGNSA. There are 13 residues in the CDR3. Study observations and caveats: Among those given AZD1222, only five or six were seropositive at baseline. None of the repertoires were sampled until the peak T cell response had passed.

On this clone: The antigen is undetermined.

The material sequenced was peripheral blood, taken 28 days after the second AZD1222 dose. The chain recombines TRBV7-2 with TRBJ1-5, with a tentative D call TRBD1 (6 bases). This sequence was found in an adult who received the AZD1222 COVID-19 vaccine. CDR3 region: CASSLNRDQPQHF. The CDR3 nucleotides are TGTGCCAGCAGCCTAAACAGGGATCAGCCCCAGCATTTT.